This T cell receptor (beta chain) originates from a study of shared clonotypes between healthy human individuals. The study, taken as a whole, reports: Naive CD4 clonotypes were shared across several donors at 4% to 5%.

When replicate PCRs were run on sorted subsets, they used roughly 0.2 ug DNA, tens of thousands of T cell genomes. Data came from immunoSEQ multiplex PCR; TCRdb stores just in-frame clones and leaves some out. The sample comprises fewer than 3 million clones, 85% to 95% of which are singletons, and around 0.35% rests with the top ten. Free of recent acute infections or vaccinations, the donors were healthy HIV-negative adults. Naive CD45RA+ and memory CD45RA-negative subsets were split from CD4+ cells. Of note for this clone: Its antigen is unknown.

Per the germline V gene, CDR1 is MNHEY and CDR2 is SMNVEV (reference sequence). The CDR3 contains 15 residues. The V and J ends lost 2 bases and 8 bases respectively, with 16 bases between them. This sequence was found in a man aged 18-30 years in good health. Some clones in this sample may be carry-over from other donors' samples. The rearrangement joins TRBV27 to TRBJ1-3; weak D call: TRBD1 (5 bases). Sequenced sample: naive CD4+ T cells from PBMCs. Subset here: CD45RA+ positively selected. The CDR3 nucleotides are TGTGCCAGCAGTTTAAAGGGACTGCTGAAAGACACCATATATTTT. Protein sequence: CASSLKGLLKDTIYF.